Reported below is one T cell receptor (beta chain). The specificity of this receptor is unknown. No base quality information exists; no much larger clone differs at one position. The data were taken from a study of shared clonotypes between healthy human individuals (dated by TCRdb to about 2020). Looking at the study overall: A few men and a couple of women, aged 18 to 49 years, made up the cohort. For each donor, CD4 naive and CD4 memory were each run on three plates, CD8 naive on two plates, and CD8 memory on one plate. Blood TCR repertoires of a handful of healthy adults were deeply sequenced to estimate repertoire size and the extent of clonotype sharing between individuals. Each donor's leukapheresis produced roughly between roughly 0.9 and 8.9 billion PBMCs. Libraries were prepared and TCR repertoires were sequenced by different laboratories using diverse techniques, in order to increase sequencing depth and limit assay-specific biases. Study-level results and caveats: Naive subsets generally had larger estimated clonotype richness than memory subsets. When several donors were compared, the shared fraction of clonotypes was about 5% for naive CD4, 3.5% for naive CD8, 2% to 2.5% for memory CD4, and 0.35% to 0.4% for memory CD8. Higher generation probabilities were observed for clonotypes shared by all four sorted-subset donors than for non-shared clonotypes. Pairwise subsampling led to the expectation that sequencing depth would affect the degree of clonotype sharing among donors. The genetic and exposure-history diversity represented was limited by the small number of donors. Rarefaction of sorted-subset datasets indicated incomplete sequencing despite the large sequencing depth. Sampling was restricted to blood, and TCR repertoires in tissue are likely to differ from TCR repertoires in blood.

Using the deep immunoSEQ assay, TCR CDR3 regions were amplified from genomic DNA by multiplex PCR. For each cell subset, the extracted genomic DNA was distributed evenly across all wells of several immunoSEQ 96-well plates, and each plate served as one replicate. Each replicate PCR for sorted subsets received 200 ng genomic DNA, equal to 28,000 or so T cell genomes. Purified libraries were measured with a Qubit 3.0 fluorometer, size-checked on a Bioanalyzer 2100, and measured again with the KAPA Library Quantification kit. Each immunoSEQ 96-well plate was sequenced on its own single-read 150-cycle Illumina NextSeq 550 flow cell. The original methods were these. Because only junctional sequences without quality scores were contained in the immunoSEQ output, filtering matching that applied to full-length reads could not be performed. To assign V/J genes and CDR3, sequences were annotated against IMGT germline references using PyIR, a Python wrapper for IgBLAST v1.9. Reads with weak V/J assignments (E-value above 1e-6), missing CDR3, stop codons, out-of-frame junctions, or ambiguous translated residues were removed. V3J clonotypes were defined by identical inferred V gene, J gene, and CDR3 amino acid sequence. Percentage overlap between repertoires was calculated by dividing the number of shared unique clonotypes by the size of the smaller repertoire. RTK rarefaction, the Chao1 estimator, and Recon v2.1 estimates of unobserved clonotypes were used to assess repertoire richness. Generation probabilities were computed with OLGA for all TCRbeta clonotypes obtained by the gDNA method from several donors. Not all clones reach the TCRdb copy of this immuneACCESS table, which keeps in-frame sequences only. Checked studies attribute under half of the gap to unresolved V genes and leave the rest unexplained. The DNA gave D and trimming, while V, J and clone size come from that table. The sample data list 150,000 to 200,000 clones, and about 93% of these were observed just once. Together, the top ten hold 0.067% of the sample.

The donors were healthy, HIV-negative adults who had no recently reported acute infections or vaccinations. Every donor was a Caucasian adult living in Nashville, Tennessee, USA. CD4+ T cells were enriched by magnetic negative selection, after which naive cells were positively selected on CD45RA and the negative fraction was taken as the memory subset. After blood collection by leukapheresis, PBMCs were isolated using Ficoll-Histopaque density gradient centrifugation and then cryopreserved in the vapor phase of liquid nitrogen. Analytical flow cytometry was used to check the purity and quantity of every magnetically sorted T cell population. Each sorted fraction had its genomic DNA isolated and then quantified by UV absorbance on a Nanodrop 2000c. The receptor was isolated from a woman between 25 and 40 years old in good health. The sample was naive CD4+ T cells sorted from blood. The cell subset or site label, read with the paper, signifies: CD45RA+ positively selected.

DNA sequence: TGTGCCAGCACCGGGACAGTGAACACTGAAGCTTTCTTT. It is translated as CASTGTVNTEAFF. The chain is assembled from TRBV2 and TRBJ1-1, and 7 junction bases match TRBD1. V ends up 7 bases short and J 0 bases short, with an unmatched junction base count of 2. The germline V gene gives CDR1 as SNHLY and CDR2 as FYNNEI. Counted from cysteine to phenylalanine, this CDR3 has 13 amino acids. Only the CDR3 region is kept as DNA, spanning 39 bases read in frame from base 1.